Below, one TCR beta chain is given with its context. Its antigen is undetermined. This sample is part of a study of cytomegalovirus exposure and HLA in healthy donors. Findings and caveats of the study: Three CMV-associated chains were confirmed in vitro to be specific for CMV antigens. The study designated 150 or so TCR beta chains cytomegalovirus-associated.

The donors formed part of the roughly 110-subject validation cohort, distinct from the roughly 640-subject first cohort. Some clones are missing from TCRdb's copy, which holds only in-frame ones; the method was immunoSEQ multiplex PCR. Of approximately 170,000 clones listed, roughly nine tenths are singletons. V shed 0 bases and J 2 bases; nucleotides not matched to a gene: 8. Germline V gene data show CDR1 as SQVTM and CDR2 as ANQGSEA. This CDR3 has 16 residues. Sequencing used PBMCs. The chain carries TRBV29-1 and TRBJ2-3; 7 bases match TRBD1. The clonotype originates from a woman between 18 and 29 years old in good health and CMV-seropositive. CDR3 loop: CSVEDLEQGTTDTQYF. In DNA, the CDR3 is TGCAGCGTTGAAGATCTGGAACAGGGGACCACAGATACGCAGTATTTT.